This T cell receptor beta chain was recorded in a study of response to subunit inactivated influenza vaccine. Findings and limits, study-wide: T cells newly recruited by each seasonal influenza vaccination are few, the authors suggested.

The CDR3 spans 15 residues. V lost 4 bases to trimming and J lost 7 bases; unmatched junction nucleotides: 8. Germline lookup yields CDR1 SGHNT and CDR2 YYREEE (reference sequence). TCRdb recomputed calls from the RT-PCR reads with MiXCR, one row per CDR3 protein. The sample has 710,000 or so distinct CDR3 sequences, 15% to 18% seen once; the top ten hold 9.5% to 13%. This clonotype was observed a handful of times. Its antigen remains unidentified. The sample in question was PBMCs from blood, obtained about 11 days after vaccination. The V gene is TRBV5-4, the J gene TRBJ2-2, with 9 bases that match TRBD1. This clonotype was obtained from a man aged 50-60 years who received an inactivated influenza vaccine. Here the CDR3 DNA reads TGTGCCAGCAGCAATCGACAGGGGGGTAACGGGGAGCTGTTTTTT. The encoded protein is CASSNRQGGNGELFF.